Included here is one T cell receptor (beta chain) sequence, with context. Germline lookup yields CDR1 MNHEY and CDR2 SMNVEV (reference sequence). V lost 6 bases to trimming and J lost 6 bases; unmatched junction nucleotides: 10. The CDR3 length is 15 residues. The source of the sample is a study of molecular identifiers for immune sequencing clone quantification. TCRdb redid the calling of the PCR reads with MiXCR, one entry per CDR3 protein. The sample shows 460,000 or so distinct CDR3 sequences, about 22% of them seen only once. The TCR sequence derives from a human donor in good health. Some libraries in this study had Jurkat cell RNA spiked in. V usage is TRBV27 and J usage is TRBJ1-5; TRBD1 matches at 8 bases. Specimen: naive CD8+ T cells from blood, with Jurkat cell RNA spiked in. Subset: FACS-sorted CD8+CD4-CCR7+CD45RA+ naive T cells. The CDR3 is CASSLDRGVGQPQHF. The CDR3 DNA reads as TGTGCCAGCAGCTTAGACAGGGGAGTAGGTCAGCCCCAGCATTTT.